This T cell receptor beta chain appears in the sequencing data of a study of human CD8 memory T cell subsets. The study's findings and limits: Sequencing was limited to the T cell receptor beta chain.

Total CD8+ T cells were enriched by a separation that was negative and magnetic. From duplicate vials of approximately 140,000 sorted CD8+ T cells per subset, RNA was isolated. Libraries targeted TCR beta using 5' RACE with UMIs. In the authors' workflow: There were between about 2,800 and 18,000 functional CDR3 beta clonotypes held in each TCR beta library. No DNA is given; TCRdb re-called the 5' RACE reads and lists each CDR3 protein once. TCRdb's processing, not the study's, gives the V and J calls here. The listing contains thousands of distinct CDR3 sequences. Comments on this clonotype: Antigen specificity is unknown.

The germline CDR1 and CDR2 sequences are SGHKS and YYEKEE (reference sequence). The CDR3 covers 14 residues. The specimen was CD8+ T cells from PBMCs. The TCR sequence derives from a human donor in good health. The genes are TRBV5-5 and TRBJ2-7; TCRdb indicates TRBD1, and absent DNA this call remains unverified. The chain's CDR3 is CASSAATLGSEQYF.